Below, one TCR beta chain is given with its context. The antigen remains undetermined. Random hexamers primed reverse transcription of about 0.45 to 1 ug RNA. The amplification used immunoSEQ multiplex PCR on TCR beta CDR3; it spanned 54 Vbeta and 13 Jbeta. TCRdb analysed the immunoSEQ multiplex PCR reads with MiXCR anew, one entry per CDR3 protein. The data contain 160,000 or so distinct CDR3 sequences, around 95% of them singletons. With 4 bases clipped from V and 7 bases from J, the junction kept 9 bases outside the gene matches. Germline CDR1 reads PRHDT; CDR2 reads FYEKMQ (reference sequence). This CDR3 region has 14 residues. The sample comes from a study of CD8 T cells in Susac syndrome. Findings and limits, study-wide: The authors acknowledged that their TCR sequencing and HLA analysis involved a relatively small number of individuals.

Sequencing of TCR beta covered CD8+ and CD4+ T cells obtained from blood. This TCR was recovered from a human donor with multiple sclerosis. The specimen was CD8+ T cells from PBMCs. The genes are TRBV13 and TRBJ1-2, with TRBD1 matching 7 bases. As DNA, the CDR3 is TGTGCCAGCAGCTACCGGGACAGAGGGGCTGGCTACACCTTC. Translated, it gives CASSYRDRGAGYTF.